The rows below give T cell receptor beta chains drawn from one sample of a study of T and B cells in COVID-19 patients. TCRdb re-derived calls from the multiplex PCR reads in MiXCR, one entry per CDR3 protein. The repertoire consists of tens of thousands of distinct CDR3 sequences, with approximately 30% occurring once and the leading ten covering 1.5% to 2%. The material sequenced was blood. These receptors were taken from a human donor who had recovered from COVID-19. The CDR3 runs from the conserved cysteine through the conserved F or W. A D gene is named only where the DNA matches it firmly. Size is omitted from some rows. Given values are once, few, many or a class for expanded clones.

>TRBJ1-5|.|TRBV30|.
TGTGCCTGGGGGGGCCAAAATCAGCCCCAGCATTTT
CAWGGQNQPQHF
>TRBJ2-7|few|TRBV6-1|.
TGTGCCAGCAGTGTAGGGACGGGATGGGAGCAGTACTTC
CASSVGTGWEQYF
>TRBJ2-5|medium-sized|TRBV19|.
TGTGCCAGTAGTATAACGGGGCAGGGGAAGGAGACCCAGTACTTC
CASSITGQGKETQYF
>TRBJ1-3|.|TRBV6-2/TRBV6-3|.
TGTGCCAGCAGTTACTCGTCCCCAGTGAGAGGAAACACCATATATTTT
CASSYSSPVRGNTIYF
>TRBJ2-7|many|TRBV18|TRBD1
TGTGCCAGCTCACTCAACCGGGACAGGGGAAGCTACGAGCAGTACTTC
CASSLNRDRGSYEQYF
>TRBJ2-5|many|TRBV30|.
TGTGCCTGGAGTATAGGGGAGACCCAGTACTTC
CAWSIGETQYF
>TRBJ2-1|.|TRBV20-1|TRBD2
TGCAGTGCTCGAACTAGCGGCGTTTACAATGAGCAGTTCTTC
CSARTSGVYNEQFF
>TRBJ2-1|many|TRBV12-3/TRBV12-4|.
TGTGCCAGCAGTTTTAGTGCCCGGGTTGGTGAGCAGTTCTTC
CASSFSARVGEQFF
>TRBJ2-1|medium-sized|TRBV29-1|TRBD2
TGCAGTGGGACTAGCGGCTACAATGAGCAGTTCTTC
CSGTSGYNEQFF
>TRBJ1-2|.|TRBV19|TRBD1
TGTGCCAGTAGTAGAGGGGACAGGGATGGCTACACCTTC
CASSRGDRDGYTF
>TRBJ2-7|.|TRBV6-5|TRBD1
TGTGCCAGCAGTGACAGGGATTACGAGCAGTACTTC
CASSDRDYEQYF
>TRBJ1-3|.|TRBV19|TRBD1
TGTGCCAGTAGTCCCGACAGGGGGCCCGGAAACACCATATATTTT
CASSPDRGPGNTIYF
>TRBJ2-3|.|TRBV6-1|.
TGTGCCGGCAGTGCACCGGCAGATACGCAGTATTTT
CAGSAPADTQYF
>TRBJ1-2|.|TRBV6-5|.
TGTGCCAGCACTGGGCCGAACTATGGCTACACCTTC
CASTGPNYGYTF
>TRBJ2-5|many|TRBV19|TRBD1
TGTGCCAGTACCCGGAACAGGGGTGAGACCCAGTACTTC
CASTRNRGETQYF
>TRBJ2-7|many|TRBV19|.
TGTGCCAGTAGTATAGGCCCTGCAGGGTCGACCGAGCAGTACTTC
CASSIGPAGSTEQYF
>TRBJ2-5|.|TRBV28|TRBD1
TGTGCCAGCAGTATACATACCGGGACAGGGTCAGAGACCCAGTACTTC
CASSIHTGTGSETQYF